The 11 T cell receptor beta chains given below trace back to one sample, sequenced in a study of shared clonotypes between healthy human individuals. The method was immunoSEQ multiplex PCR; TCRdb's version includes in-frame clones alone and lacks a portion of them. The sample has 2 million to 2.5 million clones, 90% to 96% seen once. Sequenced input: naive CD4+ T cells sorted from blood. Subset of the sample: CD45RA+ positively selected. These receptors were collected from a man aged 18-30 years in good health.

V and J are TRBV10-1 and TRBJ1-3; D is undetermined. The CDR3 spans 14 residues. Germline CDR1 WNHNN, CDR2 SYGVQD (reference sequence). V gave up 3 bases and J gave up 2 bases, with 8 bases separating them. CDR3 sequence: CASSDSIPGNTIYF. The CDR3 coding sequence is TGCGCCAGCAGTGATTCAATCCCTGGAAACACCATATATTTT.

Only one count was recorded for this clone. The same CDR3 can be traced to other DNA sequences in this sample. The chain carries TRBV6-6 and TRBJ2-7, with D perhaps TRBD1 (5 bases). Trimming stripped 2 bases from V and 3 bases from J, with 8 bases between. Germline V lookup: CDR1 MNHNY, CDR2 SVGAGI (reference sequence). This CDR3 contains 13 residues. The CDR3 region is CASSYQTGYEQYF. The CDR3 region has the DNA TGTGCCAGCAGTTACCAAACAGGCTACGAGCAGTACTTC.

This chain connects TRBV4-3 to TRBJ2-7; tentatively, D is TRBD1 or TRBD2 (5 bases each). Trimming shortened V by 2 bases and J by 4 bases, and 9 bases separated the two germline ends. Germline values: CDR1 LGHNA, CDR2 YSLEER. The CDR3 totals 13 residues. This CDR3 is CASSQKWGYEQYF. As DNA, the CDR3 is TGCGCCAGCAGCCAAAAGTGGGGGTACGAGCAGTACTTC.

This rearrangement joins TRBV29-1 to TRBJ2-3; the D is unclear. The CDR3 is 14 residues long. The V gene's germline CDR1 is SQVTM and CDR2 ANQGSEA. Trimming took off 6 bases at V and 2 bases at J, with 15 bases between the two ends. In nucleotides, the CDR3 is TGCAGCGTCGCGATGCCCCCCCCCACAGATACGCAGTATTTT. This sequence encodes CSVAMPPPTDTQYF.

The chain employs TRBV7-6 and TRBJ2-1; 12 nucleotides align to TRBD2. J lost 0 bases, V lost 5 bases, and 8 bases had no gene match. The germline CDR1 and CDR2 sequences are SGHVS and FNYEAQ. This CDR3 contains 18 residues. The chain's CDR3 is CASSRRLAGASSYNEQFF. In DNA form, the CDR3 reads TGTGCCAGCAGCCGAAGACTAGCGGGAGCAAGCTCCTACAATGAGCAGTTCTTC.

The rearrangement uses TRBV5-1 and TRBJ2-7, with 8 bases identical to TRBD2. Trimming removed 3 bases from V and 13 bases from J; junction bases left unmatched: 18. The CDR3 has 15 amino acids. CDR1 and CDR2 from the germline V gene are SGHRS and YFSETQ. The DNA for the CDR3 is TGCGCCAGCAGCTCAGGCGGTAGCGGGACCACTGCCTTTTACTTC. Its translation: CASSSGGSGTTAFYF.

The gene calls are TRBV2 and TRBJ1-2; the D is unclear. V lost 6 bases to trimming and J lost 8 bases, with 19 bases between them. Germline-derived CDR1 and CDR2 are SNHLY and FYNNEI. CDR3 length: 14 amino acids. The CDR3 protein is CASRQTPGAQGYTF. CDR3 in DNA: TGTGCCAGCAGACAGACGCCTGGCGCTCAGGGCTACACCTTC.

The CDR3, as DNA: TGCGCCAGCAGTGAGTCTTCGGTAAAACTGTTTTTT. This translates into CASSESSVKLFF. The chain is built from TRBV10-1 and TRBJ1-4; D gene uncertain. Trimming left V 0 bases short and J 10 bases short, with 6 bases between. The CDR3 extends over 12 amino acids. Germline lookup yields CDR1 WNHNN and CDR2 SYGVQD (reference sequence).

The table lists this clone with a few counts. The chain joins TRBV29-1 to TRBJ2-1, with 8 positions matching TRBD2. V was pared by 1 base and J by 9 bases, with 5 bases of the junction left unmatched. The germline V gene has CDR1 SQVTM and CDR2 ANQGSEA. CDR3 size: 13 residues. The CDR3 sequence is CSVEAGGAGEQFF. CDR3 bases: TGCAGCGTTGAAGCCGGGGGGGCGGGTGAGCAGTTCTTC.

V usage is TRBV6-1 and J usage is TRBJ1-6, with a weak D call TRBD1 (6 bases). The V end was cut by 3 bases, the J end by 10 bases, with 10 bases between. Germline assignment: CDR1 MNHNS and CDR2 SASEGT. The CDR3 is 13 amino acids. CDR3 sequence (DNA): TGTGCCAGCAGTGAGGGGGCCAGATCACCCCTCCACTTT. The encoded protein is CASSEGARSPLHF.

The rearrangement links TRBV2 to TRBJ2-7; TRBD1 agrees at 8 bases. The CDR3 consists of 15 residues. After removal of 6 bases from V and 7 bases from J, the junction contained 14 bases not matched to a gene. CDR1 SNHLY and CDR2 FYNNEI come from the germline V gene. CDR3 residues: CASSQTGVHHREQYF. CDR3 sequence (DNA): TGTGCCAGCAGCCAGACAGGGGTGCATCATAGGGAGCAGTACTTC.